The rows below give T cell receptor beta chains drawn from one sample of a study of blood T cells in healthy people across ages. One entry per CDR3 protein, called by TCRdb with MiXCR from the 5' RACE reads. The profile covers approximately 350,000 distinct CDR3 sequences, with about 52% appearing a single time and 51% taken by the ten largest. Material: blood. The receptors here all came from a man aged 55 to 70 in good health. The CDR3 runs from the conserved cysteine through the conserved F or W. Each record gives: V gene, D gene, J gene, clone size, CDR3 protein, CDR3 DNA. The D gene is left open where the match is weak. Clone size appears in some rows only: once, few, many, or a class for an expanded clone.

V gene: TRBV3-1; D gene: TRBD2; J gene: TRBJ2-7; clone size: many; CDR3 protein: CASSQELGEGAYEQYF; CDR3 DNA: TGTGCCAGCAGCCAAGAGTTGGGGGAGGGTGCCTACGAGCAGTACTTC
V gene: TRBV29-1; D gene: .; J gene: TRBJ2-3; clone size: few; CDR3 protein: CSVDRGSDTQYF; CDR3 DNA: TGCAGCGTTGACCGGGGGTCAGATACGCAGTATTTT
V gene: TRBV2; D gene: .; J gene: TRBJ2-3; clone size: once; CDR3 protein: CASRKQIPSTDTQYF; CDR3 DNA: TGTGCCAGCAGGAAACAGATCCCAAGCACAGATACGCAGTATTTT
V gene: TRBV3-1; D gene: .; J gene: TRBJ1-2; clone size: .; CDR3 protein: CASSLKQGRGYTF; CDR3 DNA: TGTGCCAGCAGCCTCAAACAGGGCCGTGGCTACACCTTC
V gene: TRBV6-1; D gene: .; J gene: TRBJ1-1; clone size: .; CDR3 protein: CASLGEGGYTEAFF; CDR3 DNA: TGTGCCAGCCTTGGGGAGGGGGGCTACACTGAAGCTTTCTTT
V gene: TRBV20-1; D gene: TRBD2; J gene: TRBJ2-1; clone size: .; CDR3 protein: CSARGPGLAGFNEQFF; CDR3 DNA: TGCAGTGCTCGTGGCCCCGGACTAGCGGGTTTCAATGAGCAGTTCTTC
V gene: TRBV20-1; D gene: .; J gene: TRBJ2-7; clone size: many; CDR3 protein: CSARDPVISPYEQYF; CDR3 DNA: TGCAGTGCTAGGGATCCTGTAATTTCCCCCTACGAGCAGTACTTC
V gene: TRBV29-1; D gene: .; J gene: TRBJ2-2; clone size: .; CDR3 protein: CSADTRNTGELFF; CDR3 DNA: TGCAGCGCCGACACCCGTAACACCGGGGAGCTGTTTTTT
V gene: TRBV28; D gene: TRBD1; J gene: TRBJ2-2; clone size: .; CDR3 protein: CACSPDRVWSGELFF; CDR3 DNA: TGTGCCTGCAGCCCTGACAGGGTATGGTCCGGGGAGCTGTTTTTT
V gene: TRBV5-6; D gene: .; J gene: TRBJ1-2; clone size: .; CDR3 protein: CASSLGPISYTF; CDR3 DNA: TGTGCCAGCAGCTTGGGGCCTATAAGCTACACCTTC
V gene: TRBV3-1; D gene: .; J gene: TRBJ2-3; clone size: .; CDR3 protein: CASRQSGRGTDTQYF; CDR3 DNA: TGTGCCAGCAGACAATCGGGACGGGGCACAGATACGCAGTATTTT
V gene: TRBV7-2; D gene: TRBD2; J gene: TRBJ2-7; clone size: many; CDR3 protein: CASSLASGRNSYEQYF; CDR3 DNA: TGTGCCAGCAGCTTAGCGAGCGGGAGGAACTCCTACGAGCAGTACTTC
V gene: TRBV20-1; D gene: TRBD2; J gene: TRBJ2-1; clone size: .; CDR3 protein: CSTPTSGSFYEQFF; CDR3 DNA: TGCAGTACTCCAACTAGCGGGAGTTTCTATGAGCAGTTCTTC
V gene: TRBV20-1; D gene: .; J gene: TRBJ1-6; clone size: .; CDR3 protein: CSAAGTPSSPLHF; CDR3 DNA: TGCAGTGCTGCCGGGACTCCAAGCTCACCCCTCCACTTT
V gene: TRBV3-1; D gene: TRBD1; J gene: TRBJ1-1; clone size: .; CDR3 protein: CANSQALTGAGAFF; CDR3 DNA: TGTGCCAACAGCCAAGCCCTAACAGGGGCCGGAGCTTTCTTT
V gene: TRBV3-1; D gene: .; J gene: TRBJ2-7; clone size: .; CDR3 protein: CACSQGLGSYEQYF; CDR3 DNA: TGTGCCTGCAGCCAAGGTTTAGGCAGCTACGAGCAGTACTTC
V gene: TRBV29-1; D gene: .; J gene: TRBJ2-1; clone size: .; CDR3 protein: CSARDPSYNEQFF; CDR3 DNA: TGCAGCGCCCGGGACCCCTCCTACAATGAGCAGTTCTTC
V gene: TRBV12-3/TRBV12-4; D gene: .; J gene: TRBJ1-2; clone size: .; CDR3 protein: CASSLRESYGYTF; CDR3 DNA: TGTGCCAGCAGTTTAAGGGAGAGCTATGGCTACACCTTC
V gene: TRBV30; D gene: .; J gene: TRBJ1-1; clone size: .; CDR3 protein: CAWTHFLPNTEAFF; CDR3 DNA: TGTGCCTGGACCCACTTTTTGCCGAACACCGAAGCTTTCTTT
V gene: TRBV29-1; D gene: .; J gene: TRBJ2-7; clone size: few; CDR3 protein: CSVIRVVGSYEQYF; CDR3 DNA: TGCAGCGTCATCAGGGTGGTGGGCTCCTACGAGCAGTACTTC
V gene: TRBV29-1; D gene: .; J gene: TRBJ2-1; clone size: .; CDR3 protein: CSVVVGSYNEQFF; CDR3 DNA: TGCAGCGTTGTAGTAGGGTCCTACAATGAGCAGTTCTTC
V gene: TRBV20-1; D gene: .; J gene: TRBJ2-5; clone size: few; CDR3 protein: CSAEGGTGETQYF; CDR3 DNA: TGCAGTGCTGAGGGGGGAACGGGAGAGACCCAGTACTTC